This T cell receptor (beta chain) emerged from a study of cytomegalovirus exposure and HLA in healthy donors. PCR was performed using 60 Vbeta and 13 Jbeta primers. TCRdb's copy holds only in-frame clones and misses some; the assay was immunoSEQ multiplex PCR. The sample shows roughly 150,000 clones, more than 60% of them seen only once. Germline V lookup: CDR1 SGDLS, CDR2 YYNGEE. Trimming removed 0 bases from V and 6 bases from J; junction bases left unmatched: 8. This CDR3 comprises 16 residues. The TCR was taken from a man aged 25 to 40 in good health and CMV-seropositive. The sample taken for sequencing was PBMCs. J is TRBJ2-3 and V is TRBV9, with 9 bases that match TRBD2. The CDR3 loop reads CASSVVASGNLDTQYF. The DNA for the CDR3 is TGTGCCAGCAGCGTAGTGGCTAGCGGGAATTTGGATACGCAGTATTTT.